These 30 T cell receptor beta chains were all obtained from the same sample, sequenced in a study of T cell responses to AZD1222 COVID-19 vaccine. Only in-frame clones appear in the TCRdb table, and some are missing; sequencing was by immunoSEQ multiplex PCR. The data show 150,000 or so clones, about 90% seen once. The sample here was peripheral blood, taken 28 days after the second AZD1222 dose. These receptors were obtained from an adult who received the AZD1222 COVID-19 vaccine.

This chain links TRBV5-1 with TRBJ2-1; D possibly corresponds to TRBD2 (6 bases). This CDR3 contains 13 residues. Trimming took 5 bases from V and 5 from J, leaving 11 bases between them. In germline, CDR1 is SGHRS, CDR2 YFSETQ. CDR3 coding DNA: TGCGCCAGCAGTTCGACTAGAAACAATGAGCAGTTCTTC. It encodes CASSSTRNNEQFF. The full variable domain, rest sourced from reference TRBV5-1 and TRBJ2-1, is KAGVTQTPRYLIKTRGQQVTLSCSPISGHRSVSWYQQTPGQGLQFLFEYFSETQRNKGNFPGRFSGRQFSNSRSEMNVSTLELGDSALYLCASSSTRNNEQFFGPGTRLTVL.

The CDR3 DNA sequence: TGTGCCAGCAGCTTGGTGAACCCTGGGCAAGAGACCCAGTACTTC. This codes for CASSLVNPGQETQYF. V usage is TRBV5-4 and J usage is TRBJ2-5; D is uncertain. The CDR3 is 15 amino acids. The germline V gene encodes CDR1 SGHNT and CDR2 YYREEE (reference sequence). Trimming took off 0 bases at V and 2 bases at J, with 11 bases between the two ends.

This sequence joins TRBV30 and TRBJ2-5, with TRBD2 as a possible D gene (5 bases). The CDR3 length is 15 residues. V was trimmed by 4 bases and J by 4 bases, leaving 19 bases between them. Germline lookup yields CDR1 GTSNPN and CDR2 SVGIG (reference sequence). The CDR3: CAWMHPAGGRETQYF. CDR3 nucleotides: TGTGCCTGGATGCATCCGGCAGGAGGACGAGAGACCCAGTACTTC.

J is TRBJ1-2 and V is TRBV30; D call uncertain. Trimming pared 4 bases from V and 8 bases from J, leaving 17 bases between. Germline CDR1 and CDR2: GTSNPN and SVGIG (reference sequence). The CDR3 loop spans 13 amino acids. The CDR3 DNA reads TGTGCCTGGACCGTCGGTCTGGGTTGGGGCTACACCTTC. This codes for CAWTVGLGWGYTF. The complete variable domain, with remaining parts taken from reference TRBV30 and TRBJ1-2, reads SQTIHQWPATLVQPVGSPLSLECTVEGTSNPNLYWYRQAAGRGLQLLFYSVGIGQISSEVPQNLSASRPQDRQFILSSKKLLLSDSGFYLCAWTVGLGWGYTFGSGTRLTVV.

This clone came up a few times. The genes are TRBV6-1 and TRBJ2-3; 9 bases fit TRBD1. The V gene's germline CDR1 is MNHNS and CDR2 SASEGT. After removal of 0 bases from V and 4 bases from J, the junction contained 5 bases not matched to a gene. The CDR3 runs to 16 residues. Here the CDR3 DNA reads TGTGCCAGCAGTGAAGCGGGACAGGGAGGAGCAGATACGCAGTATTTT. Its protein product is CASSEAGQGGADTQYF.

CDR3 sequence (DNA): TGTGCCAGTATGACAGGGGCCCCAGGGGGCTACACCTTC. Residues: CASMTGAPGGYTF. J is TRBJ1-2 and V is TRBV2, with 8 bases identical to TRBD1. The V segment lost 9 bases and the J segment 8 bases; nucleotides outside the gene matches: 11. The V gene's germline CDR1 is SNHLY and CDR2 FYNNEI. This CDR3 is built from 13 residues.

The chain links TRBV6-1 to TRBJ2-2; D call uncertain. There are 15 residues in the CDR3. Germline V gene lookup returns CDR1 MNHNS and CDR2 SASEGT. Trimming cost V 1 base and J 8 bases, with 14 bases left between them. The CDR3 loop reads CASSEGLQLAGELFF. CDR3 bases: TGTGCCAGCAGTGAAGGCCTCCAGTTGGCGGGGGAGCTGTTTTTT.

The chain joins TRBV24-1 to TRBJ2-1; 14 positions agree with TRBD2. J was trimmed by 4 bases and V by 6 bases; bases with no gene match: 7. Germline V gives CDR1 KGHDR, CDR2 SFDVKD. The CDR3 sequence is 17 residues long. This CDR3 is CATSSGLAGGSYNEQFF. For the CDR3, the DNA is TGTGCCACCAGTTCAGGACTAGCGGGGGGTAGTTACAATGAGCAGTTCTTC.

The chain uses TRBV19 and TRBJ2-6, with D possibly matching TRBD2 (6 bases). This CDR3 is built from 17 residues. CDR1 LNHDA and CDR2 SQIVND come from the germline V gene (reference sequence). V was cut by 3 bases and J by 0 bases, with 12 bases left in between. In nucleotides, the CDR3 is TGTGCCAGTAGTATGCGGGGTTGGGGCTCTGGGGCCAACGTCCTGACTTTC. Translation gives CASSMRGWGSGANVLTF. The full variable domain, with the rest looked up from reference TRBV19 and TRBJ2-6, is DGGITQSPKYLFRKEGQNVTLSCEQNLNHDAMYWYRQDPGQGLRLIYYSQIVNDFQKGDIAEGYSVSREKKESFPLTVTSAQKNPTAFYLCASSMRGWGSGANVLTFGAGSRLTVL.

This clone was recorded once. In nucleotides, the CDR3 is TGTGCCAGCGGCCCTGTAATTATCGGGGAGCTGTTTTTT. Amino acid sequence: CASGPVIIGELFF. The chain recombines TRBV11-2 with TRBJ2-2, with unresolved D. The CDR3 length is 13 residues. The V gene lost 8 bases and the J gene lost 7 bases, with 14 bases spanning the gap. Germline assignment: CDR1 SGHAT and CDR2 FQNNGV.

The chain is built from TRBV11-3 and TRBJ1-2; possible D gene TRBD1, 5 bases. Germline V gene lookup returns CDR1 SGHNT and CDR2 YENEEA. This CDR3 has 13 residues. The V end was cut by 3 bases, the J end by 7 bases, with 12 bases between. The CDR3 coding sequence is TGTGCCAGCAGCTTCGGGGGGGAGGGTGGCTACACCTTC. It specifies CASSFGGEGGYTF.

CDR3 in amino acids: CASSFFGGRDEDTQYF. The CDR3 coding sequence is TGTGCCAGCAGCTTCTTTGGCGGGAGGGACGAAGATACGCAGTATTTT. The chain combines TRBV7-9 with TRBJ2-3, with 9 bases matching TRBD2. The V segment lost 3 bases and the J segment 5 bases; nucleotides outside the gene matches: 9. CDR3 length: 16 amino acids. The germline gives CDR1 SEHNR, CDR2 FQNEAQ (reference sequence).

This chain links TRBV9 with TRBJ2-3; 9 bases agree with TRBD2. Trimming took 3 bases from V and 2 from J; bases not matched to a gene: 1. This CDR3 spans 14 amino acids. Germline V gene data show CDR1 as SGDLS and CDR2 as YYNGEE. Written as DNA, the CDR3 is TGTGCCAGCAGCGGGACTAGCGTCACAGATACGCAGTATTTT. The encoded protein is CASSGTSVTDTQYF.

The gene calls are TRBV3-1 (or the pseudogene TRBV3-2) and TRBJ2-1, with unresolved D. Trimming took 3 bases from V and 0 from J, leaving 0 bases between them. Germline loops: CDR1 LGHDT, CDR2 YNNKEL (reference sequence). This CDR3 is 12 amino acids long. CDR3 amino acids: CASSHSYNEQFF. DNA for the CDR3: TGTGCCAGCAGCCACTCCTACAATGAGCAGTTCTTC.

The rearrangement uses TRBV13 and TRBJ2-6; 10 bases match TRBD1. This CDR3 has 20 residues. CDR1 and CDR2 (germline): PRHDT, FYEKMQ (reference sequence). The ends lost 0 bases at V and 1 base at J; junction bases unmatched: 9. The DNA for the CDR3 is TGTGCCAGCAGCTTAGGCACGGGGACAGGGGATAAGTCTGGGGCCAACGTCCTGACTTTC. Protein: CASSLGTGTGDKSGANVLTF.

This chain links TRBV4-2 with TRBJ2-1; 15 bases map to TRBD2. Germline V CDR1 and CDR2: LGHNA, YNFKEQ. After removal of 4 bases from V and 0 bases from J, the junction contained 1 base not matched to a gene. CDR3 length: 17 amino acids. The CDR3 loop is CASSRTSGGASYNEQFF. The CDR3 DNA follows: TGTGCCAGCAGCCGGACTAGCGGGGGGGCCTCCTACAATGAGCAGTTCTTC.

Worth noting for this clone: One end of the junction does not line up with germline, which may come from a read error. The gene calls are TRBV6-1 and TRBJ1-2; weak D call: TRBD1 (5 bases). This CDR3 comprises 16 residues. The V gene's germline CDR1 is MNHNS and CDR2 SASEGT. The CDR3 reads CASREGQGPINYGYTF. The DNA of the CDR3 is TGTGCCAGCAGAGAAGGGCAGGGACCGATAAACTATGGCTACACCTTC.

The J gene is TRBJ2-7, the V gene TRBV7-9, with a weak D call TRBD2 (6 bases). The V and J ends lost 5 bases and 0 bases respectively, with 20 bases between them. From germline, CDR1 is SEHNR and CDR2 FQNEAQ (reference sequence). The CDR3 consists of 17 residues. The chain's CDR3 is CASSRVRGLLSSYEQYF. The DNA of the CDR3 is TGTGCCAGCAGCCGAGTGCGGGGCTTGTTGAGCTCCTACGAGCAGTACTTC.

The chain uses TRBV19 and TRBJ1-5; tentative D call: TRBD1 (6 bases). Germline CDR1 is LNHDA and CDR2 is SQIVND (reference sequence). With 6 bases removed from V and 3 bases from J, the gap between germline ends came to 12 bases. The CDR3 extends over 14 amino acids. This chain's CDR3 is CASSSTGPNQPQHF. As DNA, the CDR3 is TGTGCCAGTAGCTCTACAGGGCCCAATCAGCCCCAGCATTTT.

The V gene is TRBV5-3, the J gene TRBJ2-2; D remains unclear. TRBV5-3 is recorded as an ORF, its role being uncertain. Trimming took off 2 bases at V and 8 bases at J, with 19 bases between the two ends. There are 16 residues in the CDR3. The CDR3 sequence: CARSFPRTLNAGELFF. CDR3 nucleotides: TGTGCCAGAAGCTTCCCACGAACCCTCAACGCTGGGGAGCTGTTTTTT.

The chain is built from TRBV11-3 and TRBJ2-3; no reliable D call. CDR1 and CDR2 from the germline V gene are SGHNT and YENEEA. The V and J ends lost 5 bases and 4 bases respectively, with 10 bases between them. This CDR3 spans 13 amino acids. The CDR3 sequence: CASSPLQADTQYF. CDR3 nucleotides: TGTGCCAGCAGCCCCCTTCAGGCAGATACGCAGTATTTT.

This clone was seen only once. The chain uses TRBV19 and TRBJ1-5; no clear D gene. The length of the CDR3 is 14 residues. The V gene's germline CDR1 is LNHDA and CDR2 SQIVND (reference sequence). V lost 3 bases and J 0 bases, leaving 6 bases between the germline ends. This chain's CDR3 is CASSMQHSNQPQHF. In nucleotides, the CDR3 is TGTGCCAGTAGTATGCAACATAGCAATCAGCCCCAGCATTTT.

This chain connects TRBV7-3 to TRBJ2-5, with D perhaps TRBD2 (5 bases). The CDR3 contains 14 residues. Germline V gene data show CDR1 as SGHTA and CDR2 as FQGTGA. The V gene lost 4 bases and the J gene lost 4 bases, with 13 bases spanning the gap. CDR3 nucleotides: TGTGCCAGCAGCTCGGGCCCCGCGGGAGAGACCCAGTACTTC. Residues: CASSSGPAGETQYF.

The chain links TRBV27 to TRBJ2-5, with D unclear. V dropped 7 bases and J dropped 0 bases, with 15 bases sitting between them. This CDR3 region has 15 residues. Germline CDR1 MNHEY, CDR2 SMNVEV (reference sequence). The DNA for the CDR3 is TGTGCCAGCAACGAGCTTTCAAAGTACCAAGAGACCCAGTACTTC. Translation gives CASNELSKYQETQYF.

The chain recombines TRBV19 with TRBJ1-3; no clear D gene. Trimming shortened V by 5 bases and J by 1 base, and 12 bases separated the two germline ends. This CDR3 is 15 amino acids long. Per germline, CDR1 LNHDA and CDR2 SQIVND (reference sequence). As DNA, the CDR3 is TGTGCCAGTAGTGATTTAGGCTTTTCTGGAAACACCATATATTTT. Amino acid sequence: CASSDLGFSGNTIYF.

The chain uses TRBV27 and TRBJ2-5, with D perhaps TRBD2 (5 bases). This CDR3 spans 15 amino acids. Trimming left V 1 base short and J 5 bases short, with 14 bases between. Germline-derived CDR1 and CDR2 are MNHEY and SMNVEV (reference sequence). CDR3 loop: CASSLFPLGVETQYF. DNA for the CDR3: TGTGCCAGCAGTTTATTCCCGTTGGGAGTCGAGACCCAGTACTTC.

The CDR3 loop is CASSDPGGPDEQYF. In DNA form, the CDR3 reads TGTGCCAGCTCAGACCCGGGGGGGCCGGACGAGCAGTACTTC. The chain recombines TRBV18 with TRBJ2-7; 8 bases are shared with TRBD2. This CDR3 contains 14 residues. The V and J ends lost 5 bases and 5 bases, in that order; junction bases with no gene match: 8. Germline V gives CDR1 KGHSH, CDR2 LQKENI.

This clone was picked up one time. The CDR3 sequence is CASFQPQHF. The DNA of the CDR3 is TGTGCCAGCTTTCAGCCCCAGCATTTT. The chain couples TRBV7-9 to TRBJ1-5; no reliable D call. CDR1 and CDR2 (germline): SEHNR, FQNEAQ (reference sequence). V lost 8 bases, J lost 6 bases, and 2 bases lay in between. There are 9 residues in the CDR3.

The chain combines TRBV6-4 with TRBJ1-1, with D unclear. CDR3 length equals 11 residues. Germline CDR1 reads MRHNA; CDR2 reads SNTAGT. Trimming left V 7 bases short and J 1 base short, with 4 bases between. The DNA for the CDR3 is TGTGCCAGCAAGGGGAACACTGAAGCTTTCTTT. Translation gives CASKGNTEAFF.

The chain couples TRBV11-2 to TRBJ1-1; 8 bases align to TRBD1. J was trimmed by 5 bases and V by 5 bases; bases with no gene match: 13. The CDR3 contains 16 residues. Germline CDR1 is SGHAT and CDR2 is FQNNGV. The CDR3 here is CASSPPGSGGRTEAFF. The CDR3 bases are TGTGCCAGCAGCCCCCCGGGGTCAGGGGGCCGGACTGAAGCTTTCTTT.